Listed below are T cell receptor beta chains from one sample, sequenced in a study of HIV-infected patients and healthy controls. One entry per CDR3 protein results from TCRdb running MiXCR on the 5' RACE reads. The top ten clones hold around 5.9% of a sample with approximately 9,400 distinct CDR3 sequences, approximately 8% of them seen once. The specimen was blood. These TCRs come from an adult in good health. The CDR3 runs from the conserved cysteine through the conserved F or W. Each record gives: V gene, J gene, clone size, D gene, CDR3 DNA, CDR3 protein. A D gene is named only where the DNA matches it firmly. Expanded clones are given a class, and other clones once, few, many or no size at all.

V gene: TRBV6-5
J gene: TRBJ2-3
clone size: medium-sized
D gene: TRBD1
CDR3 DNA: TGTGCCAGCAGTCGCCGGACAGGGGTTTTAGATACGCAGTATTTT
CDR3 protein: CASSRRTGVLDTQYF

V gene: TRBV6-2/TRBV6-3
J gene: TRBJ1-5
clone size: NA
D gene: TRBD1
CDR3 DNA: TGTGCCAGCAGTACCCATACCGGACAGGCGAATCAGCCCCAGCATTTT
CDR3 protein: CASSTHTGQANQPQHF

V gene: TRBV4-2
J gene: TRBJ2-7
clone size: medium-sized
D gene: NA
CDR3 DNA: TGTGCCAGCAGCGGGGACGACTACGAGCAGTACTTC
CDR3 protein: CASSGDDYEQYF

V gene: TRBV6-6
J gene: TRBJ2-2
clone size: NA
D gene: NA
CDR3 DNA: TGTGCCAGCAACGAACGGGGCGGAGACACCGGGGAGCTGTTTTTT
CDR3 protein: CASNERGGDTGELFF

V gene: TRBV7-2
J gene: TRBJ1-5
clone size: NA
D gene: NA
CDR3 DNA: TGTGCCAGCAGAGGTTGGAAATTCAATCAGCCCCAGCATTTT
CDR3 protein: CASRGWKFNQPQHF

V gene: TRBV7-9
J gene: TRBJ2-2
clone size: medium-sized
D gene: NA
CDR3 DNA: TGTGCCAGCAGCTTAGTATTTCAGGGATCGAACACCGGGGAGCTGTTTTTT
CDR3 protein: CASSLVFQGSNTGELFF

V gene: TRBV12-3/TRBV12-4
J gene: TRBJ2-2
clone size: NA
D gene: NA
CDR3 DNA: TGTGCCAGCAGTCCCAGACGGACTTACACCGGGGAGCTGTTTTTT
CDR3 protein: CASSPRRTYTGELFF

V gene: TRBV6-5
J gene: TRBJ2-2
clone size: medium-sized
D gene: TRBD1
CDR3 DNA: TGTGCCAGCAGTATGAAAGGGGGCGCAGGCACCGGGGAGCTGTTTTTT
CDR3 protein: CASSMKGGAGTGELFF

V gene: TRBV12-3/TRBV12-4
J gene: TRBJ2-1
clone size: many
D gene: TRBD2
CDR3 DNA: TGTGCCAGCTCCCCCGGGACTAGCGGTCCCCAGACGGAGCAGTTCTTC
CDR3 protein: CASSPGTSGPQTEQFF

V gene: TRBV27
J gene: TRBJ2-5
clone size: many
D gene: NA
CDR3 DNA: TGTGCCAGCAGACATCTAGCAGGCGAGACCCAGTACTTC
CDR3 protein: CASRHLAGETQYF

V gene: TRBV6-5
J gene: TRBJ1-5
clone size: few
D gene: NA
CDR3 DNA: TGTGCCAGCCGGGTAAGCGCTTATCAGCCCCAGCATTTT
CDR3 protein: CASRVSAYQPQHF

V gene: TRBV12-3/TRBV12-4
J gene: TRBJ2-1
clone size: NA
D gene: TRBD1
CDR3 DNA: TGTGCCAGCAGTTCGACAGGGGGTTCCTACAATGAGCAGTTCTTC
CDR3 protein: CASSSTGGSYNEQFF

V gene: TRBV30
J gene: TRBJ1-6
clone size: NA
D gene: TRBD1
CDR3 DNA: TGTGCCTGGACAAAAGTCGGGACAGGGAATTCACCCCTCCACTTT
CDR3 protein: CAWTKVGTGNSPLHF

V gene: TRBV12-3/TRBV12-4
J gene: TRBJ2-5
clone size: medium-sized
D gene: NA
CDR3 DNA: TGTGCCAGCAGCTACCAGGGGCTAAGAGAGACCCAGTACTTC
CDR3 protein: CASSYQGLRETQYF

V gene: TRBV28
J gene: TRBJ2-2
clone size: medium-sized
D gene: TRBD1
CDR3 DNA: TGTGCCAGCAGTTATAGGACAGGGCCCGGGGAGCTGTTTTTT
CDR3 protein: CASSYRTGPGELFF

V gene: TRBV5-6
J gene: TRBJ2-7
clone size: many
D gene: NA
CDR3 DNA: TGTGCCAGCAGCTTCGACGGCCCCGGGCCCGGGCAGTACTTC
CDR3 protein: CASSFDGPGPGQYF

V gene: TRBV20-1
J gene: TRBJ2-7
clone size: many
D gene: TRBD2
CDR3 DNA: TGCAGTGCTGGGCTAGCGACTTCTTCGGGGGGCGAGCAGTACTTC
CDR3 protein: CSAGLATSSGGEQYF

V gene: TRBV6-4
J gene: TRBJ2-1
clone size: many
D gene: NA
CDR3 DNA: TGTGCCAGCAGTGACTCGGAGTACAATGAGCAGTTCTTC
CDR3 protein: CASSDSEYNEQFF

V gene: TRBV4-2
J gene: TRBJ2-1
clone size: many
D gene: NA
CDR3 DNA: TGTGCCAGCAGCCAAGATCGAGCGCAGGGCTACAATGAGCAGTTCTTC
CDR3 protein: CASSQDRAQGYNEQFF

V gene: TRBV6-5
J gene: TRBJ1-2
clone size: few
D gene: NA
CDR3 DNA: TGTGCCAGCAGTTACTCGTACTACCCCGAGGATGGCTACACCTTC
CDR3 protein: CASSYSYYPEDGYTF

V gene: TRBV27
J gene: TRBJ1-1
clone size: once
D gene: NA
CDR3 DNA: TGTGCCAGCAGCTCCCGAGGGTTGACTGAAGCTTTCTTT
CDR3 protein: CASSSRGLTEAFF

V gene: TRBV5-5
J gene: TRBJ2-2
clone size: many
D gene: NA
CDR3 DNA: TGTGCCAGCAGCTCTCGGGGAGGGGGTGACACCGGGGAGCTGTTTTTT
CDR3 protein: CASSSRGGGDTGELFF

V gene: TRBV11-2
J gene: TRBJ2-4
clone size: medium-sized
D gene: NA
CDR3 DNA: TGTGCCAGCAGCTTAGATCCATGGGGAAGGGTTCAGTACTTC
CDR3 protein: CASSLDPWGRVQYF

V gene: TRBV30
J gene: TRBJ2-5
clone size: medium-sized
D gene: TRBD1
CDR3 DNA: TGTGCCTGGACCAGGGACAGGGGAGTATATGAGACCCAGTACTTC
CDR3 protein: CAWTRDRGVYETQYF

V gene: TRBV12-3/TRBV12-4
J gene: TRBJ1-1
clone size: NA
D gene: NA
CDR3 DNA: TGTGCCAGCAGTTTGTGGGGGGGAACTGAAGCTTTCTTT
CDR3 protein: CASSLWGGTEAFF

V gene: TRBV5-1
J gene: TRBJ2-1
clone size: many
D gene: NA
CDR3 DNA: TGCGCCAGCAGCTTGGACAGCTCCTACAATGAGCAGTTCTTC
CDR3 protein: CASSLDSSYNEQFF

V gene: TRBV12-3/TRBV12-4
J gene: TRBJ2-6
clone size: medium-sized
D gene: NA
CDR3 DNA: TGTGCCAGCAGTTTATTGGGCTCTGGGGCCAACGTCCTGACTTTC
CDR3 protein: CASSLLGSGANVLTF

V gene: TRBV12-3/TRBV12-4
J gene: TRBJ2-1
clone size: few
D gene: NA
CDR3 DNA: TGTGCCAGTATCACCGAAAACAGCCTTTACAATGAGCAGTTCTTC
CDR3 protein: CASITENSLYNEQFF

V gene: TRBV5-4
J gene: TRBJ2-1
clone size: medium-sized
D gene: TRBD2
CDR3 DNA: TGTGCCAGCAGCCCTATCTCTACTAGCGGGAGGTATGAGCAGTTCTTC
CDR3 protein: CASSPISTSGRYEQFF

V gene: TRBV4-2
J gene: TRBJ2-2
clone size: medium-sized
D gene: NA
CDR3 DNA: TGTGCCAGCAGCCAAGACACAGAGTACACCGGGGAGCTGTTTTTT
CDR3 protein: CASSQDTEYTGELFF

V gene: TRBV7-2
J gene: TRBJ2-3
clone size: medium-sized
D gene: NA
CDR3 DNA: TGTGCCAGCAGCTTAACCGATACGCAGTATTTT
CDR3 protein: CASSLTDTQYF

V gene: TRBV19
J gene: TRBJ2-1
clone size: NA
D gene: NA
CDR3 DNA: TGTGCCAGTACCCAAGACCGGGACCGCCATCAATATGAGCAGTTCTTC
CDR3 protein: CASTQDRDRHQYEQFF

V gene: TRBV12-3/TRBV12-4
J gene: TRBJ2-7
clone size: medium-sized
D gene: TRBD1
CDR3 DNA: TGTGCCAGCAGTTTTGGGACAGGACCCTACGAGCAGTACTTC
CDR3 protein: CASSFGTGPYEQYF

V gene: TRBV10-2
J gene: TRBJ2-1
clone size: medium-sized
D gene: TRBD2
CDR3 DNA: TGCGCCAGCAGTCGACCGGGACTAGCGGCAAATGAGCAGTTCTTC
CDR3 protein: CASSRPGLAANEQFF

V gene: TRBV19
J gene: TRBJ2-6
clone size: medium-sized
D gene: TRBD2
CDR3 DNA: TGTGCCAGTAGTATCTTTTTAGCGGGGCCGACCGGGGCCAACGTCCTGACTTTC
CDR3 protein: CASSIFLAGPTGANVLTF

V gene: TRBV20-1
J gene: TRBJ2-7
clone size: medium-sized
D gene: NA
CDR3 DNA: TGCAGTGCGCCACCAGGCGACGAGCAGTACTTC
CDR3 protein: CSAPPGDEQYF

V gene: TRBV6-2/TRBV6-3
J gene: TRBJ2-1
clone size: many
D gene: TRBD1
CDR3 DNA: TGTGCCAGCAGTTACTTTGGACAGGGGGTCCACAATGAGCAGTTCTTC
CDR3 protein: CASSYFGQGVHNEQFF

V gene: TRBV12-2
J gene: TRBJ2-7
clone size: medium-sized
D gene: NA
CDR3 DNA: TGTGCAAGTCGCGGGACTAGCGGCCCTAGAGAGGGCTCCTACGAGCAGTACTTC
CDR3 protein: CASRGTSGPREGSYEQYF

V gene: TRBV2
J gene: TRBJ2-3
clone size: many
D gene: TRBD2
CDR3 DNA: TGTGCCAGCAGGGGTACTAGCGGGGGGGCAGATACGCAGTATTTT
CDR3 protein: CASRGTSGGADTQYF

V gene: TRBV5-5
J gene: TRBJ2-7
clone size: many
D gene: TRBD2
CDR3 DNA: TGTGCCAGCAGCCAAATACCGGCGGGGGGCGGCTACGAGCAGTACTTC
CDR3 protein: CASSQIPAGGGYEQYF

V gene: TRBV19
J gene: TRBJ2-1
clone size: medium-sized
D gene: TRBD1
CDR3 DNA: TGTGCCAGTACCCGACAGGGTTCCTACAATGAGCAGTTCTTC
CDR3 protein: CASTRQGSYNEQFF

V gene: TRBV7-8
J gene: TRBJ2-1
clone size: NA
D gene: NA
CDR3 DNA: TGTGCCAGCAGCTTACAGATGTACAATGAGCAGTTCTTC
CDR3 protein: CASSLQMYNEQFF

V gene: TRBV6-5
J gene: TRBJ2-2
clone size: many
D gene: TRBD2
CDR3 DNA: TGTGCCAGCAGGGATCTAGCGGGTCACACCGGGGAGCTGTTTTTT
CDR3 protein: CASRDLAGHTGELFF

V gene: TRBV7-9
J gene: TRBJ2-7
clone size: medium-sized
D gene: NA
CDR3 DNA: TGTGCCAGCAGCTCTGGGACAAGAGATACCTACGAGCAGTACTTC
CDR3 protein: CASSSGTRDTYEQYF

V gene: TRBV24-1
J gene: TRBJ2-3
clone size: medium-sized
D gene: NA
CDR3 DNA: TGTGCCACCAGTGAAATGGATACGCAGTATTTT
CDR3 protein: CATSEMDTQYF

V gene: TRBV29-1
J gene: TRBJ1-5
clone size: medium-sized
D gene: NA
CDR3 DNA: TGCAGCGTTGGAGGGACCGCAGTGGATCAGCCCCAGCATTTT
CDR3 protein: CSVGGTAVDQPQHF

V gene: TRBV5-6
J gene: TRBJ1-6
clone size: medium-sized
D gene: NA
CDR3 DNA: TGTGCCAGCAGCTTGGGGGAGGCTAATTCACCCCTCCACTTT
CDR3 protein: CASSLGEANSPLHF

V gene: TRBV5-8
J gene: TRBJ1-4
clone size: few
D gene: NA
CDR3 DNA: TGTGCCAGCAGCTTATTGGGACGACTGTTTTTT
CDR3 protein: CASSLLGRLFF

V gene: TRBV12-3/TRBV12-4
J gene: TRBJ2-3
clone size: many
D gene: NA
CDR3 DNA: TGTGCCAGCAGTTTGGCGGGAAACGCAGATACGCAGTATTTT
CDR3 protein: CASSLAGNADTQYF

V gene: TRBV29-1
J gene: TRBJ1-3
clone size: medium-sized
D gene: TRBD1
CDR3 DNA: TGCAGCGTGACAGGGGATAATGGAAACACCATATATTTT
CDR3 protein: CSVTGDNGNTIYF

V gene: TRBV12-3/TRBV12-4
J gene: TRBJ2-6
clone size: many
D gene: TRBD1
CDR3 DNA: TGTGCCAGCACTAACAGGGGTAGGGGACGGAACTCTGGGGCCAACGTCCTGACTTTC
CDR3 protein: CASTNRGRGRNSGANVLTF

V gene: TRBV20-1
J gene: TRBJ2-5
clone size: medium-sized
D gene: TRBD2
CDR3 DNA: TGCAGTGCTCCTACCCCACTAGCGGGGGGGCAAGAGACCCAGTACTTC
CDR3 protein: CSAPTPLAGGQETQYF

V gene: TRBV28
J gene: TRBJ1-2
clone size: many
D gene: NA
CDR3 DNA: TGTGCCAGCAGTTTATCCAACGCGAGGACCTATGGCTACACCTTC
CDR3 protein: CASSLSNARTYGYTF

V gene: TRBV20-1
J gene: TRBJ2-1
clone size: NA
D gene: NA
CDR3 DNA: TGCAGTGCTTCCGACGGGTTCTCCTACAATGAGCAGTTCTTC
CDR3 protein: CSASDGFSYNEQFF